Below are 2 T cell receptor beta chains sequenced from a single sample in a study of cytomegalovirus exposure and HLA in healthy donors. Use of 60 Vbeta and 13 Jbeta primers characterized the PCR. TCRdb's copy holds only in-frame clones and misses some; the assay was immunoSEQ multiplex PCR. The table includes approximately 140,000 clones, approximately 60% detected once. The sample was PBMCs. These TCRs come from a woman aged 55-75 years in good health and CMV-seropositive.

The chain is built from TRBV4-3 and TRBJ2-1; 16 bases are a match to TRBD2. CDR3 length: 19 residues. In germline, CDR1 is LGHNA, CDR2 YSLEER. V shed 0 bases and J 7 bases; nucleotides not matched to a gene: 9. This CDR3 reads CASSQDPGLAGGPGNEQFF. CDR3 nucleotides: TGCGCCAGCAGCCAAGATCCGGGACTAGCGGGAGGGCCGGGAAATGAGCAGTTCTTC.

The chain is built from TRBV5-6 and TRBJ2-7; D is perhaps TRBD1 (5 bases). Germline V gene sequence: CDR1 SGHDT, CDR2 YYEEEE. V was pared by 0 bases and J by 3 bases, with 10 bases between. The CDR3 sequence is 14 residues long. Written as DNA, the CDR3 is TGTGCCAGCAGCTTGGGTAGGGGAAGCTACGAGCAGTACTTC. Amino acids: CASSLGRGSYEQYF. The variable domain in full, completed from reference TRBV5-6 and TRBJ2-7, reads DAGVTQSPTHLIKTRGQQVTLRCSPKSGHDTVSWYQQALGQGPQFIFQYYEEEERQRGNFPDRFSGHQFPNYSSELNVNALLLGDSALYLCASSLGRGSYEQYFGPGTRLTVT.